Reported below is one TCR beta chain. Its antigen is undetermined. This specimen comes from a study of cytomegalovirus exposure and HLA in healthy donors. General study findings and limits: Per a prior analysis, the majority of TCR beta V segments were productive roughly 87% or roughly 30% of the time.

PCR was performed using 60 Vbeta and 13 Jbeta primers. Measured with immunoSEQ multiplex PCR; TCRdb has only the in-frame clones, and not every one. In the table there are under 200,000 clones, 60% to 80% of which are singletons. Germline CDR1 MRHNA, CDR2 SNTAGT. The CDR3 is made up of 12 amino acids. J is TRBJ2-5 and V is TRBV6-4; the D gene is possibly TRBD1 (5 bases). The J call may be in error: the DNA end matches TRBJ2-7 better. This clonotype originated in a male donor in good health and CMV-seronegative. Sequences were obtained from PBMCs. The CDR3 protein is CASSAGIYEQYF. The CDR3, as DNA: TGTGCCAGCAGTGCAGGGATCTACGAGCAGTACTTC.